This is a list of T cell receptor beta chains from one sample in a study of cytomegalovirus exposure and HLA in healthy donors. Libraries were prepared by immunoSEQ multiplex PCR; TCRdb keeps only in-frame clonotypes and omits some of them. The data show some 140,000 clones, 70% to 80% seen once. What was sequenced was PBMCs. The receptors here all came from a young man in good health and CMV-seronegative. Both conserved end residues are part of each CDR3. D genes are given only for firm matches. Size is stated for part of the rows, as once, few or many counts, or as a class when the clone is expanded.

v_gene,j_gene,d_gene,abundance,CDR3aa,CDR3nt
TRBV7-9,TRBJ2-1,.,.,CASSSSPGGYNEQFF,TGTGCCAGCAGCTCCTCACCCGGGGGCTACAATGAGCAGTTCTTC
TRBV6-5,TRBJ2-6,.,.,CASSYSYSGANVLTF,TGTGCCAGCAGTTACTCGTACTCTGGGGCCAACGTCCTGACTTTC
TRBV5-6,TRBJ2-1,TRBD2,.,CASSPPGLAGVSEFF,TGTGCCAGCAGCCCCCCCGGGCTAGCGGGAGTCTCTGAGTTCTTC
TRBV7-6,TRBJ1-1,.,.,CASSWGGGTEAFF,TGTGCCAGCAGCTGGGGGGGAGGCACTGAAGCTTTCTTT
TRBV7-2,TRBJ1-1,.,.,CASSWGRGTEAFF,TGTGCCAGCAGTTGGGGGCGCGGTACTGAAGCTTTCTTT
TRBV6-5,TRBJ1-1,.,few,CASSYSTEMNTEAFF,TGTGCCAGCAGTTACTCGACGGAGATGAACACTGAAGCTTTCTTT
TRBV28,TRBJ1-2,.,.,CASSKLGGAFGYTF,TGTGCCAGCAGCAAGCTTGGGGGCGCATTTGGCTACACCTTC
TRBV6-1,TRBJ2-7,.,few,CASSERGYEQYF,TGTGCCAGCAGTGAAAGGGGTTACGAGCAGTACTTC
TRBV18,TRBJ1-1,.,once,CASSPLDGMGALGAEAFF,TGTGCCAGCTCACCATTAGACGGGATGGGGGCCCTGGGTGCTGAAGCTTTCTTT
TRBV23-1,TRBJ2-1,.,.,CASSQYQGDNEQFF,TGCGCCAGCAGTCAGTATCAGGGTGACAATGAGCAGTTCTTC
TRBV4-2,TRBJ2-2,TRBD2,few,CASSQDFGGGNTGELFF,TGTGCCAGCAGCCAAGACTTCGGCGGGGGGAACACCGGGGAGCTGTTTTTT
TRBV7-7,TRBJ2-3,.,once,CASSLGQAPTDTQYF,TGTGCTAGCAGCTTAGGTCAGGCACCCACAGATACGCAGTATTTT
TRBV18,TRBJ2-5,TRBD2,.,CASSPPGLANQETQYF,TGTGCCAGCTCCCCGCCGGGACTAGCAAACCAAGAGACCCAGTACTTC
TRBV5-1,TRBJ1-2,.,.,CASSFGVRDGYTF,TGCGCCAGCAGCTTCGGGGTTCGGGATGGCTACACCTTC
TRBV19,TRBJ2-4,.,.,CASSFGETAKNIQYF,TGTGCCAGTAGTTTCGGGGAGACTGCCAAAAACATTCAGTACTTC
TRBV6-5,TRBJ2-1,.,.,CASRRQLVSSNEQFF,TGTGCCAGCAGAAGACAGCTTGTATCCAGCAATGAGCAGTTCTTC
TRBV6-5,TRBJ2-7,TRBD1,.,CASSYSGTGFFEQYF,TGTGCCAGTAGTTACTCCGGGACAGGGTTCTTTGAGCAGTACTTC
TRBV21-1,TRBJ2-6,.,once,CASSIGRGHGANVLTF,TGTGCCAGCAGCATCGGCAGGGGTCATGGGGCCAACGTCCTGACTTTC
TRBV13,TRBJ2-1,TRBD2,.,CASSSVGEGGSSYNEQFF,TGTGCCAGCAGCTCAGTAGGGGAGGGAGGGAGCTCCTACAATGAGCAGTTCTTC
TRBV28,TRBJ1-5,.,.,CASSSPWGENQPQHF,TGTGCCAGCAGCTCCCCCTGGGGGGAGAATCAGCCCCAGCATTTT
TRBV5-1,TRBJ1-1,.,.,CASSLVAGSPEAFF,TGCGCCAGCAGCTTGGTAGCGGGGAGCCCTGAAGCTTTCTTT
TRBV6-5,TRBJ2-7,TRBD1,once,CASIPGTVSSYEQYF,TGTGCCAGCATTCCCGGGACAGTCAGCTCCTACGAGCAGTACTTC
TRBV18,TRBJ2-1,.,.,CASSQGTLNEQFF,TGTGCCAGCTCACAAGGGACTTTGAATGAGCAGTTCTTC
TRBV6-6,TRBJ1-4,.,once,CASTGTNEKLFF,TGTGCCAGTACCGGTACTAATGAAAAACTGTTTTTT
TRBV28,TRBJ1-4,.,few,CASSPPYREEKLFF,TGTGCCAGCAGCCCCCCGTACAGGGAAGAAAAACTGTTTTTT
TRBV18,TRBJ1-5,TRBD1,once,CASAPGTGDRSNQPQHF,TGTGCCAGCGCTCCCGGGACAGGGGATCGCAGCAATCAGCCCCAGCATTTT
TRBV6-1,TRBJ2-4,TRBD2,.,CASSDPGLAGGPTQYF,TGTGCCAGCAGTGACCCGGGACTAGCGGGAGGGCCAACTCAGTACTTC
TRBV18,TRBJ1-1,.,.,CASSPNREGTEAFF,TGTGCCAGCTCACCAAACAGGGAGGGAACTGAAGCTTTCTTT
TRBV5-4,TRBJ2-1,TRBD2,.,CASSFRLAGVDEQFF,TGTGCCAGCAGCTTTCGACTAGCGGGAGTCGATGAGCAGTTCTTC
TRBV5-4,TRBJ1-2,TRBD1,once,CASSLIGQAFNYGYTF,TGTGCCAGCAGCTTGATTGGACAGGCTTTTAACTATGGCTACACCTTC
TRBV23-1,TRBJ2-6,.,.,CASSQLDSSGANVLTF,TGCGCCAGCAGTCAATTGGACAGTTCTGGGGCCAACGTCCTGACTTTC
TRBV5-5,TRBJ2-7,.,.,CASRPTGSYEQYF,TGTGCCAGCAGACCGACAGGCTCCTACGAGCAGTACTTC
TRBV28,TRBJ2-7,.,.,CASSRRLAPHEQYF,TGTGCCAGCAGCCGTCGGCTAGCTCCCCACGAGCAGTACTTC
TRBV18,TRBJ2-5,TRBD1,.,CASSPFTGATLQETQYF,TGTGCCAGCTCACCTTTTACAGGGGCGACCTTACAAGAGACCCAGTACTTC
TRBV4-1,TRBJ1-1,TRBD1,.,CASSQGIRGVIEAFF,TGCGCCAGCAGCCAAGGGATCAGGGGGGTTATTGAAGCTTTCTTT
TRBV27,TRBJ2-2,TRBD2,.,CASSLWASGSGELFF,TGTGCCAGCAGTTTATGGGCTAGCGGGAGTGGGGAGCTGTTTTTT
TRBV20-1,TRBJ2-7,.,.,CSAQPIDEQYF,TGCAGTGCCCAACCTATCGACGAGCAGTACTTC
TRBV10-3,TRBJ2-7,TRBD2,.,CAISSGTSGSYEQYF,TGTGCCATTTCCTCCGGGACTAGCGGGAGCTACGAGCAGTACTTC
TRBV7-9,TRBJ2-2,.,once,CAAPQGEVGTGELFF,TGTGCCGCCCCCCAGGGGGAGGTTGGCACCGGGGAGCTGTTTTTT
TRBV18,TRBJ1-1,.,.,CASKSKGENTEAFF,TGTGCCAGCAAGTCGAAGGGGGAGAACACTGAAGCTTTCTTT
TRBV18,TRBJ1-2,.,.,CASSRGDGYTF,TGTGCCAGCTCACGGGGAGATGGCTACACCTTC
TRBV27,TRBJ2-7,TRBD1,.,CASSLETGKNSYEQYF,TGTGCCAGCAGTTTAGAGACAGGGAAGAACTCCTACGAGCAGTACTTC
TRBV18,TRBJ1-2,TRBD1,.,CASSPGQGIEGYTF,TGTGCCAGCTCACCAGGACAGGGAATAGAAGGCTACACCTTC
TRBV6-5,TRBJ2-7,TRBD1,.,CASSYWGTGGSYEQYF,TGTGCCAGCAGTTACTGGGGGACAGGGGGGTCCTACGAGCAGTACTTC
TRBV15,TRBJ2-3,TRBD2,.,CATSRVRLSGGRSDTQYF,TGTGCCACCAGCAGAGTCCGACTTAGCGGGGGGAGATCAGATACGCAGTATTTT
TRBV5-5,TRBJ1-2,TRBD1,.,CASSQGTGYGYTF,TGTGCCAGCAGCCAGGGGACAGGCTATGGCTACACCTTC
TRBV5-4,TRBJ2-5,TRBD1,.,CASSPGGGRETQYF,TGTGCCAGCAGCCCAGGGGGCGGCCGGGAGACCCAGTACTTC
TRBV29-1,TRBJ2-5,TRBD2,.,CSVEWVAGETQYF,TGCAGCGTTGAATGGGTAGCGGGAGAGACCCAGTACTTC
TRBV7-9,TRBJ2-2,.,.,CASSPRDSGELFF,TGTGCCAGCAGCCCCCGGGACTCCGGGGAGCTGTTTTTT
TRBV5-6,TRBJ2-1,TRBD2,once,CASSATSGEQFF,TGTGCCAGCAGCGCAACTAGCGGGGAGCAGTTCTTC
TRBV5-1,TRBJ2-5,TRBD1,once,CASSPGTAKGETQYF,TGCGCCAGCAGCCCAGGGACAGCGAAAGGGGAGACCCAGTACTTC
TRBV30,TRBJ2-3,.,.,CAWSVDGAYGTQYF,TGTGCCTGGAGTGTAGACGGAGCATATGGGACGCAGTATTTT
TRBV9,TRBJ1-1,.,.,CASSLDSLNTEAFF,TGTGCCAGCAGCTTAGACAGCTTGAACACTGAAGCTTTCTTT
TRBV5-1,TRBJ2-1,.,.,CASSPYFPSYNEQFF,TGCGCCAGCAGCCCATACTTCCCCTCCTACAATGAGCAGTTCTTC
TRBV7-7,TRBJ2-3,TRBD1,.,CASSLGDSSTDTQYF,TGTGCCAGCAGCTTAGGGGACAGTAGCACAGATACGCAGTATTTT
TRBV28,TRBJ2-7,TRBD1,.,CASSPYRDRQLNPF,TGTGCCAGCAGTCCTTACCGGGACAGACAATTAAATCCGTTC
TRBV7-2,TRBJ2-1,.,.,CASSFAGSHYNEQFF,TGTGCCAGCAGCTTCGCGGGCAGCCACTACAATGAGCAGTTCTTC